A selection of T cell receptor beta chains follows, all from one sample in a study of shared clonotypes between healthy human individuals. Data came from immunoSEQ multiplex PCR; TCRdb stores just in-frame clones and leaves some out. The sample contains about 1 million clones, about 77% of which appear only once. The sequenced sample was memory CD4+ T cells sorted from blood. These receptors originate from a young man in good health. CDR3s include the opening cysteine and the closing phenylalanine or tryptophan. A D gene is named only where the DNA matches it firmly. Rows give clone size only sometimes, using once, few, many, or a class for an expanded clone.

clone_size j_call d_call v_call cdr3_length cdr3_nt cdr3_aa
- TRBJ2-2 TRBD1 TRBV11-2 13 TGTGCCAGCAGCCGACAGGGGACCGGGGAGCTGTTTTTT CASSRQGTGELFF
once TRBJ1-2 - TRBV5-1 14 TGCGCCAGCAGCTTGCCATCGGAAGGCTATGGCTACACCTTC CASSLPSEGYGYTF
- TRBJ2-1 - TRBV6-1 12 TGTGCCGCACGGGGTCTTCTCGAAGAGCAGTTCTTC CAARGLLEEQFF
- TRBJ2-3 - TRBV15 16 TGTGCCACCAGCAGAGAGGGTGGTAGGAGCACAGATACGCAGTATTTT CATSREGGRSTDTQYF
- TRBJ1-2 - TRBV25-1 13 TGTGCCAGCAGTGCGGGAGTAGGCTATGGCTACACCTTC CASSAGVGYGYTF
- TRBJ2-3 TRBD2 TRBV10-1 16 TGCGCCAGCAGTGAGTCGACTAGCGGGAAGGCAGATACGCAGTATTTT CASSESTSGKADTQYF
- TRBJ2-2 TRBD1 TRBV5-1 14 TGCGCCAGCAGCGTCAGGGGGCACACCGGGGAGCTGTTTTTT CASSVRGHTGELFF
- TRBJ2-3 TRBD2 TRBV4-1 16 TGCGCCAGCAGCCCTTCAATAGCGGGTCGCACAGATACGCAGTATTTT CASSPSIAGRTDTQYF
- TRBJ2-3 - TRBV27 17 TGTGCCAGCAGTATGAACCAAAGGGGACCGGGCACAGATACGCAGTATTTT CASSMNQRGPGTDTQYF
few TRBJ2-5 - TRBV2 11 TGTGCCAGCAGTGTAGGGGAGACCCAGTACTTC CASSVGETQYF
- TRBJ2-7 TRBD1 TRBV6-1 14 TGTGCCAGCAGTGAAGCGCGACAGGGCTACGAGCAGTACTTC CASSEARQGYEQYF
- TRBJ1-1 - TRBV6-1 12 TGTGCCAGCAGTGCCCAGAACACTGAAGCTTTCTTT CASSAQNTEAFF
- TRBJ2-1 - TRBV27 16 TGTGCCAGCAGTGCCGACGACGGCTACTCCTACAATGAGCAGTTCTTC CASSADDGYSYNEQFF
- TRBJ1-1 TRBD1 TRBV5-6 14 TGTGCCAGCAGCTGGGGACAGTTAAACACTGAAGCTTTCTTT CASSWGQLNTEAFF
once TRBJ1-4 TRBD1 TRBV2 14 TGTGCCAGCACCCCACTGACAGGGGTTGAAAAACTGTTTTTT CASTPLTGVEKLFF
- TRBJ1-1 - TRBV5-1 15 TGCGCCAGCAGACCGGACAGATCAATGAACACTGAAGCTTTCTTT CASRPDRSMNTEAFF